This T cell receptor beta chain was documented in a study of response to subunit inactivated influenza vaccine. Whole-study findings and limits: Authors suggested each seasonal influenza vaccination recruits few new T cells.

A remark on this clonotype: Its antigen is undetermined.

Via MiXCR, TCRdb re-called the RT-PCR reads, giving one row per CDR3 protein. The table shows a few hundred thousand distinct CDR3 sequences, with around 9.9% occurring only once. The CDR3 is made up of 15 amino acids. Looked up from germline, CDR1 is MNHEY and CDR2 is SVGEGT. With V trimmed by 6 bases and J by 6 bases, 8 bases remained unmatched. This specimen was PBMCs from blood, taken 40 to 50 days after vaccination. The chain joins TRBV6-2 or TRBV6-3 to TRBJ2-2; 9 positions agree with TRBD1. This clonotype was obtained from a man in his fifties who received an inactivated influenza vaccine. The CDR3 nucleotides are TGTGCCAGCAGGCCCGGGACAGGGTGGCCCGGGGAGCTGTTTTTT. It is translated as CASRPGTGWPGELFF.